A selection of T cell receptor beta chains follows, all from one sample in a study of CD8+ T cells in alopecia areata. Sequencing used immunoSEQ multiplex PCR; TCRdb keeps in-frame clones, though not all of them. The sample has about 210,000 clones; 66% are singletons. The material was CD4+ T cells sorted from blood, obtained at week 44, from a patient treated with tofacitinib. These TCRs come from a human donor with alopecia areata. CDR3s include the opening cysteine and the closing phenylalanine or tryptophan. D genes are given only for firm matches. Clone size is stated in some rows and not others, as once, few, many or a class when expanded.

16,-,TRBJ1-1,-,TRBV18,TGTGCCAGCTCACTCCGGCGGGATCCCACGAACACTGAAGCTTTCTTT,CASSLRRDPTNTEAFF
16,-,TRBJ1-3,few,TRBV7-2,TGTGCCAGCAGCTTGGACGGTTCAAACTCTGGAAACACCATATATTTT,CASSLDGSNSGNTIYF
16,-,TRBJ2-1,few,TRBV11-2,TGTGCCAGCAGCCCCAATAACGGGGCCTCCTACAATGAGCAGTTCTTC,CASSPNNGASYNEQFF
12,-,TRBJ2-2,-,TRBV2,TGTGCCAGCAGTCGCAACACCGGGGAGCTGTTTTTT,CASSRNTGELFF
16,-,TRBJ2-2,-,TRBV18,TGTGCCAGCTCCCCTCGTAAGACCTCGAACACCGGGGAGCTGTTTTTT,CASSPRKTSNTGELFF
18,-,TRBJ2-3,-,TRBV7-9,TGTGCCAGCAGCTTAGGGGGATTGTCGGACGGGTCCACAGATACGCAGTATTTT,CASSLGGLSDGSTDTQYF
11,-,TRBJ1-1,-,TRBV30,TGTGCCTGGAGTGTGGGGAGCGAAGCTTTCTTT,CAWSVGSEAFF
16,-,TRBJ2-7,once,TRBV4-1,TGCGCCAGCAGCCAGGTTGAGGCAGGGGATTTCTACGAGCAGTACTTC,CASSQVEAGDFYEQYF
14,-,TRBJ1-1,-,TRBV6-6,TGTGCCAGCACCACGAGCGGGGGGAACACTGAAGCTTTCTTT,CASTTSGGNTEAFF
13,TRBD1,TRBJ1-2,-,TRBV5-6,TGTGCCAGCAGCGGGGACAGCAAAACCGGCTACACCTTC,CASSGDSKTGYTF
12,-,TRBJ1-5,-,TRBV30,TGTGCCTGGAGTGTAGGGGACCAGCCCCAGCATTTT,CAWSVGDQPQHF
13,-,TRBJ1-1,-,TRBV30,TGTGCCTGGAGTTGGGGGAATTATGGTGAAGCTTTCTTT,CAWSWGNYGEAFF
13,-,TRBJ1-2,-,TRBV30,TGTGCCTGGAGTGTATTAAGGGGAGGTGGCTACACCTTC,CAWSVLRGGGYTF
11,-,TRBJ2-7,-,TRBV5-6,TGTGCCAGCAGCCTCCTGAGTGAGCAGTACTTC,CASSLLSEQYF
16,TRBD1,TRBJ2-2,few,TRBV7-8,TGTGCCAGCAGCTTAGAGGTGGGACAGGGGGCGGAGGAGCTGTTTTTT,CASSLEVGQGAEELFF
14,-,TRBJ1-2,-,TRBV15,TGTGCCACCAGCAGAGGAAGGGGGGACTATGGCTACACCTTC,CATSRGRGDYGYTF
12,-,TRBJ1-1,-,TRBV29-1,TGCAGCGTTGACGAAATGAACACTGAAGCTTTCTTT,CSVDEMNTEAFF
13,-,TRBJ2-3,-,TRBV7-6,TGTGCCAGCAGCTTAACGGCCACAGATACGCAGTATTTT,CASSLTATDTQYF
16,-,TRBJ2-1,few,TRBV7-3,TGTGCCAGCAGCTTTACCGGGGGAGGCTCCTACAATGAGCAGTTCTTC,CASSFTGGGSYNEQFF
15,TRBD1,TRBJ1-2,-,TRBV27,TGTGCCAGCAGTATCAAGGGACAGGGCAGCTATGGCTACACCTTC,CASSIKGQGSYGYTF
15,-,TRBJ2-1,-,TRBV5-1,TGCGCCAGCAGCCGTGAGCGAAGCTCCTACAATGAGCAGTTCTTC,CASSRERSSYNEQFF
16,TRBD1,TRBJ1-2,-,TRBV18,TGTGCCAGCTCACCTCCCGGGACAGGGGGCGGATATGGCTACACCTTC,CASSPPGTGGGYGYTF
14,-,TRBJ1-6,-,TRBV5-1,TGCGCCAGCAGCTTAGGGTCCCCCAATTCACCCCTCCACTTT,CASSLGSPNSPLHF
10,-,TRBJ1-1,-,TRBV29-1,TGCGAAGGGAGAAACACTGAAGCTTTCTTT,CEGRNTEAFF
14,-,TRBJ2-1,-,TRBV7-3,TGTGCCAGCAGCCCTGGGTGGCGGGGAGGTGAGCAGTTCTTC,CASSPGWRGGEQFF
15,-,TRBJ1-2,-,TRBV9,TGTGCCAGCAGCCCGAACGTCGACAGTAACTATGGCTACACCTTC,CASSPNVDSNYGYTF
13,-,TRBJ2-5,-,TRBV7-3,TGTGCCAGCAGCTTAGGGGTACAAGAGACCCAGTACTTC,CASSLGVQETQYF
14,TRBD1,TRBJ1-5,-,TRBV30,TGTGCCTGGAGTGTGACAGGGGGCTTTCAGCCCCAGCATTTT,CAWSVTGGFQPQHF
14,-,TRBJ1-5,-,TRBV27,TGTGCCAGCAGTTTGGAGGGGAGCAATCAGCCCCAGCATTTT,CASSLEGSNQPQHF
13,TRBD1,TRBJ1-1,once,TRBV29-1,TGCAGCGTTGTGGGACAGCTGAACACTGAAGCTTTCTTT,CSVVGQLNTEAFF
14,-,TRBJ1-2,-,TRBV2,TGTGCCAGCAGTGAAGAAGTTTCTAACTATGGCTACACCTTC,CASSEEVSNYGYTF
13,-,TRBJ2-7,-,TRBV7-6,TGTGCCAGCAGCCGAAGACAGGTCTCCGAGCAGTACTTC,CASSRRQVSEQYF
14,TRBD1,TRBJ1-1,-,TRBV29-1,TGCAGCGTTGAAGTCAGGGGGAAGGGTACTGAAGCTTTCTTT,CSVEVRGKGTEAFF
13,-,TRBJ2-1,-,TRBV27,TGTGCCAGCAGTTCCAGGGTACGGAATGAGCAGTTCTTC,CASSSRVRNEQFF
11,-,TRBJ1-1,-,TRBV11-3,TGTGCCAGTACCCGGGGCACTGAAGCTTTCTTT,CASTRGTEAFF
16,TRBD1,TRBJ2-2,-,TRBV27,TGTGCCAGCAGTCTTGGACAGGGAATAAACACCGGGGAGCTGTTTTTT,CASSLGQGINTGELFF
13,-,TRBJ1-5,-,TRBV6-1,TGTGCCAGCAACGAGGGCAGCCCTAGGCCCCAGCATTTT,CASNEGSPRPQHF
15,-,TRBJ1-4,-,TRBV7-2,TGTGCCAGCAGACCAAACTGGGGGTCGGGAGAAAAACTGTTTTTT,CASRPNWGSGEKLFF